The 21 T cell receptor beta chains below were found in one sample sequenced in a study of cytomegalovirus exposure and HLA in healthy donors. The data were produced by immunoSEQ multiplex PCR, yet TCRdb's version contains in-frame clones alone and is incomplete. The repertoire holds 110,000 or so clones, about 84% seen once, with roughly 5% in the top ten. The source material was PBMCs. Every receptor here comes from a man aged 18 to 30 in good health and CMV-seronegative.

The gene calls are TRBV5-1 and TRBJ1-5; tentative D call: TRBD1 (5 bases). The CDR3 is made up of 15 amino acids. V lost 7 bases and J 3 bases, leaving 17 bases between the germline ends. The germline gives CDR1 SGHRS, CDR2 YFSETQ. As DNA, the CDR3 is TGCGCCAGCGCTCTGGGCGGGGGGGACAATCAGCCCCAGCATTTT. This gives the protein CASALGGGDNQPQHF.

In this sample, this clone turned up a few times. CDR3 coding DNA: TGTGCCACCAGCAGAGACAGGGCTGGGGCCAACGTCCTGACTTTC. Translation gives CATSRDRAGANVLTF. The chain combines TRBV15 with TRBJ2-6, with D possibly TRBD1 on 5 matching bases. Trimming shortened V by 0 bases and J by 2 bases, and 5 bases separated the two germline ends. The germline V gene encodes CDR1 LNHNV and CDR2 YYDKDF (reference sequence). The CDR3 runs to 15 residues.

V and J are TRBV27 and TRBJ1-1; D gene unclear. The CDR3 spans 12 residues. The ends were cut back, 6 bases at V and 1 base at J, with 6 bases in the middle. From germline, CDR1 is MNHEY and CDR2 SMNVEV (reference sequence). CDR3 bases: TGTGCCAGCAGACAGTGGAACACTGAAGCTTTCTTT. This encodes CASRQWNTEAFF.

In nucleotides, the CDR3 is TGTGCCAGCAGCGTCTCAGGGAACTCTGGAAACACCATATATTTT. As protein: CASSVSGNSGNTIYF. The chain links TRBV9 to TRBJ1-3, with D perhaps TRBD1 (5 bases). CDR1 is SGDLS, CDR2 YYNGEE, per germline. This CDR3 spans 15 amino acids. The V end lost 2 bases, the J end lost 0 bases, and 9 bases lay between the germline ends.

V and J are TRBV5-6 and TRBJ2-5, with TRBD2 matching over 11 bases. V shed 4 bases, J shed 11 bases, and the junction held 7 bases outside the gene matches. CDR1 and CDR2 (germline): SGHDT, YYEEEE. The CDR3 contains 13 residues. The CDR3 here is CASSERLAGKQYF. DNA for the CDR3: TGTGCCAGCAGCGAAAGACTAGCGGGAAAGCAGTACTTC.

This chain uses TRBV5-6 with TRBJ1-4, with a possible D match to TRBD1 (6 bases). CDR3 length: 15 amino acids. Germline lookup yields CDR1 SGHDT and CDR2 YYEEEE. Trimming cost V 1 base and J 7 bases, with 14 bases left between them. The CDR3, as DNA: TGTGCCAGCAGCTTGCTGGGGGCTGGGGGTGAAAAACTGTTTTTT. This gives the protein CASSLLGAGGEKLFF.

The chain uses TRBV2 and TRBJ2-7; 12 bases agree with TRBD1. The CDR3 runs to 15 residues. The V gene end was trimmed by 4 bases and the J gene end by 5 bases; junction bases not matched to a gene: 6. The germline gives CDR1 SNHLY, CDR2 FYNNEI. The CDR3 DNA sequence: TGTGCCAGCAGTGTGGCGGGACAGGGGGCAAACGAGCAGTACTTC. It yields the protein CASSVAGQGANEQYF.

The genes are TRBV5-6 and TRBJ1-5; 7 positions agree with TRBD1. After removal of 0 bases from V and 6 bases from J, the junction contained 3 bases not matched to a gene. Germline assignment: CDR1 SGHDT and CDR2 YYEEEE. This CDR3 contains 14 residues. CDR3 nucleotide sequence: TGTGCCAGCAGCTTGGGAGGGGGCGGTCAGCCCCAGCATTTT. The encoded protein is CASSLGGGGQPQHF.

This chain uses TRBV27 with TRBJ2-7; maybe TRBD1 (5 bases). The CDR3 contains 15 residues. The V gene lost 5 bases and the J gene lost 6 bases, with 20 bases spanning the gap. Germline CDR1 MNHEY, CDR2 SMNVEV (reference sequence). CDR3 residues: CASSLRLVGAFEQYF. In DNA form, the CDR3 reads TGTGCCAGCAGTCTCCGTCTGGTTGGGGCCTTCGAGCAGTACTTC.

The chain has TRBV5-4 and TRBJ2-3, with D hard to call. V was trimmed by 1 base and J by 2 bases, leaving 5 bases between them. Germline CDR1 reads SGHNT; CDR2 reads YYREEE (reference sequence). CDR3 size: 13 residues. CDR3 bases: TGTGCCAGCAGCTTGCCGGTCACAGATACGCAGTATTTT. Protein: CASSLPVTDTQYF. The full variable domain, its missing parts supplied by reference TRBV5-4 and TRBJ2-3, is ETGVTQSPTHLIKTRGQQVTLRCSSQSGHNTVSWYQQALGQGPQFIFQYYREEENGRGNFPPRFSGLQFPNYSSELNVNALELDDSALYLCASSLPVTDTQYFGPGTRLTVL.

This chain connects TRBV30 to TRBJ2-1; D is perhaps TRBD2 (6 bases). The V gene lost 6 bases and the J gene lost 2 bases, with 20 bases spanning the gap. Looked up from germline, CDR1 is GTSNPN and CDR2 is SVGIG (reference sequence). CDR3 length equals 16 residues. The CDR3, as DNA: TGTGCCTGTAGCCATGTGACGGGAGATGCCTACAATGAGCAGTTCTTC. It specifies CACSHVTGDAYNEQFF.

The chain couples TRBV2 to TRBJ1-2; 9 bases are shared with TRBD1. The CDR3 consists of 14 residues. Germline values: CDR1 SNHLY, CDR2 FYNNEI. V gave up 8 bases and J gave up 0 bases; unmatched junction bases: 4. Here the CDR3 reads CASDRDRANYGYTF. CDR3 nucleotides: TGTGCCAGCGACCGGGACAGGGCTAACTATGGCTACACCTTC. Full variable domain (outside the CDR3, taken from reference TRBV2 and TRBJ1-2): EPEVTQTPSHQVTQMGQEVILRCVPISNHLYFYWYRQILGQKVEFLVSFYNNEISEKSEIFDDQFSVERPDGSNFTLKIRSTKLEDSAMYFCASDRDRANYGYTFGSGTRLTVV.

CDR3: CASSPLGGANTEAFF. CDR3 nucleotide sequence: TGTGCCAGCAGTCCACTAGGGGGCGCTAACACTGAAGCTTTCTTT. V is TRBV6-1 and J is TRBJ1-1, with 7 nucleotides matching TRBD1. This CDR3 contains 15 residues. The V and J ends lost 5 bases and 2 bases, in that order; junction bases with no gene match: 8. In germline, CDR1 is MNHNS, CDR2 SASEGT.

The gene calls are TRBV5-4 and TRBJ2-5; tentatively, D is TRBD2 (5 bases). Germline-derived CDR1 and CDR2 are SGHNT and YYREEE (reference sequence). The CDR3 length is 14 residues. V gave up 4 bases and J gave up 5 bases, with 15 bases separating them. The CDR3 region is CASSNREVGETQYF. The CDR3 coding sequence is TGTGCCAGCAGCAACCGGGAAGTCGGGGAGACCCAGTACTTC.

V and J are TRBV5-4 and TRBJ2-3, with 7 bases aligning to TRBD2. The ends lost 2 bases at V and 2 bases at J; junction bases unmatched: 8. Germline V lookup: CDR1 SGHNT, CDR2 YYREEE (reference sequence). There are 16 residues in the CDR3. This CDR3 reads CASSFQAGVVTDTQYF. In DNA, the CDR3 is TGTGCCAGCAGCTTCCAGGCGGGGGTGGTCACAGATACGCAGTATTTT.

The chain links TRBV6-1 to TRBJ2-1; 8 bases are a match to TRBD1. V dropped 0 bases and J dropped 6; count of bases not matched to a gene: 13. Germline V lookup: CDR1 MNHNS, CDR2 SASEGT. This CDR3 is 18 amino acids long. DNA for the CDR3: TGTGCCAGCAGTGAAGCTACACAGGGACAGGTATCCATCAATGAGCAGTTCTTC. Residues: CASSEATQGQVSINEQFF.

V and J are TRBV30 and TRBJ2-2; possible D gene TRBD2, 5 bases. The CDR3 is made up of 13 amino acids. The V and J ends lost 7 bases and 0 bases respectively, with 9 bases between them. Germline CDR1 GTSNPN, CDR2 SVGIG (reference sequence). CDR3 nucleotides: TGTGCCTCAAGGACTTCGAACACCGGGGAGCTGTTTTTT. Its protein product is CASRTSNTGELFF.

V is TRBV7-9 and J is TRBJ1-4; possibly TRBD1 for D (6 bases). Trimming shortened V by 5 bases and J by 8 bases, and 18 bases separated the two germline ends. Germline V gene data show CDR1 as SEHNR and CDR2 as FQNEAQ (reference sequence). This CDR3 spans 15 amino acids. CDR3 in DNA: TGTGCCAGCAGCACAGGGACATCCGAGAGGGAAAAACTGTTTTTT. Amino acid sequence: CASSTGTSEREKLFF.

The V and J genes are TRBV4-2 and TRBJ2-1, with D possibly TRBD2 on 6 matching bases. CDR3 length equals 18 residues. The V and J ends lost 0 bases and 5 bases respectively, with 20 bases between them. Germline V gives CDR1 LGHNA, CDR2 YNFKEQ. The CDR3 spells CASSQDRLGSGGHNEQFF. The CDR3 bases are TGTGCCAGCAGCCAAGATCGCCTCGGGAGCGGCGGGCACAATGAGCAGTTCTTC.

This chain joins TRBV7-2 and TRBJ1-6; the match to TRBD1 covers 10 bases. J lost 7 bases, V lost 5 bases, and 5 bases had no gene match. Germline V CDR1 and CDR2: SGHTA, FQGNSA. CDR3 length equals 15 residues. The CDR3, as DNA: TGTGCCAGCAGCGTGGGGACAGGGGACAATTCACCCCTCCACTTT. Translated: CASSVGTGDNSPLHF. Based on the CDR3 plus reference TRBV7-2 and TRBJ1-6, the full variable domain is GAGVSQSPSNKVTEKGKDVELRCDPISGHTALYWYRQSLGQGLEFLIYFQGNSAPDKSGLPSDRFSAERTGGSVSTLTIQRTQQEDSAVYLCASSVGTGDNSPLHFGNGTRLTVT.

The genes are TRBV19 and TRBJ2-2; D gene uncertain. Germline V gene data show CDR1 as LNHDA and CDR2 as SQIVND (reference sequence). The CDR3 sequence is 14 residues long. Trimming removed 3 bases at V and 7 bases at J, with 12 bases between. The CDR3 spells CASSIKWFSGELFF. The CDR3 DNA follows: TGTGCCAGTAGTATTAAGTGGTTCAGCGGGGAGCTGTTTTTT.